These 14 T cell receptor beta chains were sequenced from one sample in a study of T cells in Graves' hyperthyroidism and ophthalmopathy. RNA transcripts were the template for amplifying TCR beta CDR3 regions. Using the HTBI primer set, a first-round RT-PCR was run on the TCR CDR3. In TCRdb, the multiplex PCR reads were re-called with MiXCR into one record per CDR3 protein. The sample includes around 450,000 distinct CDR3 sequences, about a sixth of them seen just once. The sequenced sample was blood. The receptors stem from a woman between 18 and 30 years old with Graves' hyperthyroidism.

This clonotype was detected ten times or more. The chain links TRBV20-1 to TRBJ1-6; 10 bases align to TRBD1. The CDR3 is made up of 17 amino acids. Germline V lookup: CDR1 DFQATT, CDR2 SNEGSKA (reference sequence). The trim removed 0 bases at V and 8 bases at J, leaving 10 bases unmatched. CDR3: CSARDSRDRGRYSPLHF. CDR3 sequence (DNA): TGCAGTGCTAGAGATTCCCGGGACAGGGGTAGATATTCACCCCTCCACTTT.

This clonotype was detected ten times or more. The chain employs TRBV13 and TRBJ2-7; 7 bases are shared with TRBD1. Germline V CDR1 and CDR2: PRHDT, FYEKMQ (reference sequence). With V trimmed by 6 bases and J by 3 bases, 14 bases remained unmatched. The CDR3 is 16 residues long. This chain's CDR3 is CASSPKEGQSIYEQYF. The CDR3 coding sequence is TGTGCCAGCAGTCCGAAAGAGGGACAGAGCATCTACGAGCAGTACTTC.

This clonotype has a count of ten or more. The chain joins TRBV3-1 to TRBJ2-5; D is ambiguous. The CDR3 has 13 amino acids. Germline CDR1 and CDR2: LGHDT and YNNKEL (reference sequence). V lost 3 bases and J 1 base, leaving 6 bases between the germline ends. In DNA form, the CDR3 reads TGTGCCAGCAGCCACATGGGCCAAGAGACCCAGTACTTC. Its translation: CASSHMGQETQYF.

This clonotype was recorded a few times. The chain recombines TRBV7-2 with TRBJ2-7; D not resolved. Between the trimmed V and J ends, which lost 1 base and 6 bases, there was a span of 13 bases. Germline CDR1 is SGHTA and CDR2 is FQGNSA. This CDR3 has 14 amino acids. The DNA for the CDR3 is TGTGCCAGCAGCTTAGACATTATTTCTTCCGAGCAGTACTTC. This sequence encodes CASSLDIISSEQYF.

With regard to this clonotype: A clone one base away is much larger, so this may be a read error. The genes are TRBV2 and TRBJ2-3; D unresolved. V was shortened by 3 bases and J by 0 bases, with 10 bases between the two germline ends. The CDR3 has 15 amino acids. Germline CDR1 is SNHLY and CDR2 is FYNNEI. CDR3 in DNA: TGTGCCAGCAGTGAGTCGACCACCAGCACAGATACGCAGTATTTT. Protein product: CASSESTTSTDTQYF. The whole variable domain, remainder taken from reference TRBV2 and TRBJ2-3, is EPEVTQTPSHQVTQMGQEVILRCVPISNHLYFYWYRQILGQKVEFLVSFYNNEISEKSEIFDDQFSVERPDGSNFTLKIRSTKLEDSAMYFCASSESTTSTDTQYFGPGTRLTVL.

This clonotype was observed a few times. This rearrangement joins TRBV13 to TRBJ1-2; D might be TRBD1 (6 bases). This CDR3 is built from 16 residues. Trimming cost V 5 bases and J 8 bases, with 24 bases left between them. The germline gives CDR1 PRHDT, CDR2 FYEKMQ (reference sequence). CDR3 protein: CASSAGGAGTRWGYTF. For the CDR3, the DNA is TGTGCCAGCAGCGCGGGAGGAGCCGGGACACGGTGGGGCTACACCTTC. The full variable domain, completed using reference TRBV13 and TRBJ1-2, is AAGVIQSPRHLIKEKRETATLKCYPIPRHDTVYWYQQGPGQDPQFLISFYEKMQSDKGSIPDRFSAQQFSDYHSELNMSSLELGDSALYFCASSAGGAGTRWGYTFGSGTRLTVV.

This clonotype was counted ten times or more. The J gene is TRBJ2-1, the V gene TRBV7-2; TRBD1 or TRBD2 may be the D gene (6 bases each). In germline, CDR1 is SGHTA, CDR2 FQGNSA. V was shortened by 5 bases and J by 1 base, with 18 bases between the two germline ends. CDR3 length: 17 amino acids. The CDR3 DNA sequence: TGTGCCAGCAGCCTTGACTCCCGAGGGGGGTCCTACAATGAGCAGTTCTTC. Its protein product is CASSLDSRGGSYNEQFF.

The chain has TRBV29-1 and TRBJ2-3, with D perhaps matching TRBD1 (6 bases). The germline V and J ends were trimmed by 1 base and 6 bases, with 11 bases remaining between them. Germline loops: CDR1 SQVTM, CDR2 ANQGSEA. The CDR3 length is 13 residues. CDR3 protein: CSVEVGGWDTQYF. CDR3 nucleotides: TGCAGCGTTGAAGTAGGGGGTTGGGATACGCAGTATTTT.

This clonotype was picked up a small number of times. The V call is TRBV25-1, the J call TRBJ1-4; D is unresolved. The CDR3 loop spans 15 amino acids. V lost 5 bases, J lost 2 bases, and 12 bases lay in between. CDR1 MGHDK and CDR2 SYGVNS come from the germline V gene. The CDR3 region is CASSSMGATNEKLFF. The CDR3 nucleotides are TGTGCCAGCAGTTCAATGGGAGCGACTAATGAAAAACTGTTTTTT.

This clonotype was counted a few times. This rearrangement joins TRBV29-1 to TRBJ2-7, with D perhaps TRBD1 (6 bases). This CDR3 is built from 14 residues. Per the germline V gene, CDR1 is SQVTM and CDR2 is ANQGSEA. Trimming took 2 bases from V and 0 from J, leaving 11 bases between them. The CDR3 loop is CSVEYQDSSYEQYF. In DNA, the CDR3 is TGCAGCGTTGAATATCAGGACAGCTCCTACGAGCAGTACTTC.

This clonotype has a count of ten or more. CDR3 amino acids: CASSSAAYEQYF. In DNA form, the CDR3 reads TGTGCCAGCTCTAGCGCCGCCTACGAGCAGTACTTC. This chain links TRBV3-1 with TRBJ2-7, with D perhaps matching TRBD2 (6 bases). The CDR3 has 12 residues. Germline V gives CDR1 LGHDT, CDR2 YNNKEL (reference sequence). V lost 8 bases to trimming and J lost 2 bases, with 10 bases between them.

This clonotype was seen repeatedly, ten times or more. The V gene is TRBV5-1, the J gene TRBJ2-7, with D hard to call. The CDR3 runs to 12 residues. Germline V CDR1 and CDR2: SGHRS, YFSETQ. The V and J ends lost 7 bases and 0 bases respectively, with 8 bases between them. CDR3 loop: CASSGRSYEQYF. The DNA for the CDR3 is TGCGCCAGCTCGGGCCGCTCCTACGAGCAGTACTTC. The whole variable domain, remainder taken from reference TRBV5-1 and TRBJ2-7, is KAGVTQTPRYLIKTRGQQVTLSCSPISGHRSVSWYQQTPGQGLQFLFEYFSETQRNKGNFPGRFSGRQFSNSRSEMNVSTLELGDSALYLCASSGRSYEQYFGPGTRLTVT.

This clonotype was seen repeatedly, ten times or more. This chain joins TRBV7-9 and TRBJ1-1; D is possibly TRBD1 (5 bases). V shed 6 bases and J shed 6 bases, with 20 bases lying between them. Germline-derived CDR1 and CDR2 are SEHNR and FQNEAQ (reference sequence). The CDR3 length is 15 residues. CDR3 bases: TGTGCCAGCAGGGATAGTCGGGGGAATTCGGCTGAAGCTTTCTTT. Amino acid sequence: CASRDSRGNSAEAFF.

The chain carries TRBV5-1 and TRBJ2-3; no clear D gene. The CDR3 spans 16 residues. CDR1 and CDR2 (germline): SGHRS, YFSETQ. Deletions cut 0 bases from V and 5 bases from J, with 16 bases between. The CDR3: CASSLGGGEAVDTQYF. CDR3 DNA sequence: TGCGCCAGCAGCTTGGGTGGCGGCGAGGCAGTAGATACGCAGTATTTT.